This TCR beta chain was found in a study of response to subunit inactivated influenza vaccine. From the RT-PCR reads, TCRdb called clonotypes with MiXCR, one entry per CDR3 protein. This sample has more than 450,000 distinct CDR3 sequences, with around 11% found just once. Study findings and constraints: Each seasonal flu vaccination may recruit only limited new T cells, authors suggested.

CDR1 is MDHEN, CDR2 SYDVKM, per germline. V gave up 6 bases and J gave up 4 bases, with 12 bases separating them. This CDR3 has 13 residues. This clonotype turned up a few times. What it recognizes is unknown. The sequence was collected from a man aged 45 to 65 who received an inactivated influenza vaccine. Sequencing was performed on PBMCs from blood, taken on the day of vaccination. V gene TRBV28 combines with J gene TRBJ1-2, with D unresolved. The CDR3 coding sequence is TGTGCCAGCAGCGCGACCGCGACCTATGGCTACACCTTC. This gives the protein CASSATATYGYTF.